This T cell receptor beta chain derives from a study of cytomegalovirus exposure and HLA in healthy donors. Looking at the study overall: About 200 million T cells yielded 110 million or so unique TCR beta sequences in earlier analysis.

Details on this clone: Antigen unknown.

Whereas donors were nominally healthy upon sampling, unrecorded immune exposures were probable. This CDR3 is 10 amino acids long. V lost 5 bases to trimming and J lost 15 bases; unmatched junction nucleotides: 5. The germline gives CDR1 GTSNPN, CDR2 SVGIG (reference sequence). It was with 60 Vbeta and 13 Jbeta primers that the PCR ran. The data were produced by immunoSEQ multiplex PCR, yet TCRdb's version contains in-frame clones alone and is incomplete. The sample carries under 100,000 clones, roughly 80% recorded once. Findings of the study overall: An observed cluster of highly shared sequence variants was recorded as a likely sequencing artifact. Researchers reported from a later analysis that most CMV-associated TCR beta chains appeared HLA-restricted.

Material for sequencing was PBMCs. This chain joins TRBV30 and TRBJ2-1; 9 bases are a match to TRBD2. The source is a boy aged 10-17 years in good health and CMV-seronegative. CDR3: CAWGSGGPFF. The CDR3 coding sequence is TGTGCCTGGGGGAGCGGGGGGCCGTTCTTC.